The rows below give T cell receptor beta chains drawn from one sample of a study of T cell responses to AZD1222 COVID-19 vaccine. This table comes from immunoSEQ multiplex PCR, and its TCRdb copy is limited to in-frame clones, with some not included. The sample includes 250,000 to 300,000 clones, around 93% of them seen just once. The input for sequencing was peripheral blood, taken 28 days after the second AZD1222 dose. These receptors were obtained from an adult who received the AZD1222 COVID-19 vaccine. Both conserved end residues are part of each CDR3. Fields, in order: J gene, V gene, D gene, clone size, CDR3 length, CDR3 DNA, CDR3 protein. D genes are given only for firm matches. Only part of the rows carry a size: once, few, many, or a class if the clone is expanded.

TRBJ1-1,TRBV28,NA,NA,14,TGTGCCAGCAGTTTAAAGGGGGAGGCCACTGAAGCTTTCTTT,CASSLKGEATEAFF
TRBJ2-3,TRBV3-1/TRBV3-2,NA,NA,14,TGTGCCAGCAGCGCCCGGGGGCCCACAGATACGCAGTATTTT,CASSARGPTDTQYF
TRBJ2-1,TRBV3-1/TRBV3-2,TRBD2,NA,15,TGTGCCAGCAGCCCACTAGCGGGGGGAGTGAATGAGCAGTTCTTC,CASSPLAGGVNEQFF
TRBJ1-5,TRBV5-4,NA,NA,14,TGTGCCAGCAGCTTGTATGGCGGCAATCAGCCCCAGCATTTT,CASSLYGGNQPQHF
TRBJ2-7,TRBV6-5,TRBD2,NA,16,TGTGCCAGCAGTTACTCGAGACTAGCGGCCTACTACGAGCAGTACTTC,CASSYSRLAAYYEQYF
TRBJ2-1,TRBV7-8,NA,NA,15,TGTGCCAGCAGCTTAGTCTGGCGGCCCGGGAATGAGCAGTTCTTC,CASSLVWRPGNEQFF
TRBJ2-1,TRBV25-1,NA,few,12,TGTGCCAGCAGTCTCACAGGCAATGAGCAGTTCTTC,CASSLTGNEQFF
TRBJ2-3,TRBV6-5,TRBD2,NA,15,TGTGCCAGCAGTTCATGGGAGGGCGGGTCAGATACGCAGTATTTT,CASSSWEGGSDTQYF
TRBJ2-2,TRBV24-1,NA,once,11,TGTGCCACCAGTGAGGGTGGGGAGCTGTTTTTT,CATSEGGELFF
TRBJ1-5,TRBV3-1/TRBV3-2,NA,NA,13,TGTGCCAGCAGCCAAGATCTTCTTCAGCCCCAGCATTTT,CASSQDLLQPQHF
TRBJ2-7,TRBV18,NA,NA,13,TGTGCCAGCTCACCACGGCAAGCCTACGAGCAGTACTTC,CASSPRQAYEQYF
TRBJ1-2,TRBV18,NA,once,15,TGTGCCAGCTCACCGAGTCGGGTAGGGAACTATGGCTACACCTTC,CASSPSRVGNYGYTF
TRBJ1-4,TRBV30,NA,NA,13,TGTGCCCGCAATGACGGTGATAATGAAAAACTGTTTTTT,CARNDGDNEKLFF
TRBJ2-7,TRBV29-1,NA,NA,14,TGCAGCGTTGTTAAGGCTACAGCCCCCTACGAGCAGTACTTC,CSVVKATAPYEQYF
TRBJ2-1,TRBV7-2,NA,NA,14,TGTGCCAGCAGCTTCACCGGGACCAACAATGAGCAGTTCTTC,CASSFTGTNNEQFF
TRBJ1-2,TRBV3-1/TRBV3-2,NA,NA,13,TGTGCCAGCAGCCATCAGGGATGGGGAGGCTACACCTTC,CASSHQGWGGYTF
TRBJ1-5,TRBV2,TRBD1,NA,16,TGTGCCAGCAGTTCGGACAGGGCGGTAGGCAATCAGCCCCAGCATTTT,CASSSDRAVGNQPQHF
TRBJ2-1,TRBV18,NA,NA,13,TGTGCCAGCTCACCACAGAACTACAATGAGCAGTTCTTC,CASSPQNYNEQFF
TRBJ1-2,TRBV19,NA,NA,13,TGTGCCAGTACCCCACGGGGGGACTATGGCTACACCTTC,CASTPRGDYGYTF
TRBJ2-5,TRBV28,NA,NA,12,TGTGCCAGCGGGGGCGGACAAGAGACCCAGTACTTC,CASGGGQETQYF
TRBJ1-1,TRBV6-5,NA,NA,13,TGTGCCAGCAGTCTGGGGTGGAACACTGAAGCTTTCTTT,CASSLGWNTEAFF
TRBJ2-1,TRBV7-3,NA,once,14,TGTGCCAGCAGCTTAACTACAGGTGTAGATGAGCAGTTCTTC,CASSLTTGVDEQFF
TRBJ2-2,TRBV6-5,NA,NA,16,TGTGCCAGCAGTTACTCGTGGGAAGGGGGCACCGGGGAGCTGTTTTTT,CASSYSWEGGTGELFF
TRBJ2-1,TRBV2,NA,NA,14,TGTGCCAGCACTAGAGGGACTTTCGACAATGAGCAGTTCTTC,CASTRGTFDNEQFF
TRBJ1-1,TRBV3-1/TRBV3-2,NA,NA,12,TGTGCCAGCAGCAGACCTAACACTGAAGCTTTCTTT,CASSRPNTEAFF
TRBJ2-1,TRBV9,TRBD2,NA,15,TGTGCCAGCAGCGTAGCTAGCGGGATAGCGAATGAGCAGTTCTTC,CASSVASGIANEQFF
TRBJ1-2,TRBV30,NA,NA,15,TGTGCCTGGAGTTGGGATCCAGAATCCGCTGGGGGCTACACCTTC,CAWSWDPESAGGYTF
TRBJ1-2,TRBV28,NA,NA,13,TGTGCCAGCAGTTTGTTTGGGGGGGTTGGCTACACCTTC,CASSLFGGVGYTF
TRBJ1-4,TRBV5-8,NA,NA,15,TGTGCCAGCAGCCTACAAGGGAGGGCTAATGAAAAACTGTTTTTT,CASSLQGRANEKLFF
TRBJ1-1,TRBV9,NA,NA,13,TGTGCCAGCAGCCGGGAGTCGAACACTGAAGCTTTCTTT,CASSRESNTEAFF
TRBJ1-3,TRBV7-8,TRBD1,NA,22,TGTGCCAGCAGCTTCCCCCCCCCGGGACAGGGACCTTCAAGGGGCTCTGGAAACACCATATATTTT,CASSFPPPGQGPSRGSGNTIYF
TRBJ1-5,TRBV7-2,NA,NA,13,TGTGCCAGCAGCTTACGTTGGGATCAGCCCCAGCATTTT,CASSLRWDQPQHF
TRBJ1-6,TRBV28,NA,once,13,TGTGCCAGCAGATCCCCGGGCAATTCACCCCTCCACTTT,CASRSPGNSPLHF
TRBJ1-2,TRBV3-1/TRBV3-2,NA,NA,13,TGTGCCAGCATGCTCGAACTGATAAACGGCTACACCTTC,CASMLELINGYTF
TRBJ2-7,TRBV15,NA,NA,15,TGTGCCACCAGCAGAGGAGACGGCAGGGGCTACGAGCAGTACTTC,CATSRGDGRGYEQYF
TRBJ1-6,TRBV18,NA,NA,15,TGTGCCAGCTCACCACCTTCACAGGCTAATTCACCCCTCCACTTT,CASSPPSQANSPLHF
TRBJ1-2,TRBV23-1,NA,NA,15,TGCGCCAGCAGTCAATCGCGTCAGACCTTCTATGGCTACACCTTC,CASSQSRQTFYGYTF
TRBJ2-1,TRBV24-1,TRBD2,NA,18,TGTGCCACCAGTGATTCGGGACTAGCGGTTAGCTCCTACAATGAGCAGTTCTTC,CATSDSGLAVSSYNEQFF
TRBJ2-7,TRBV7-8,NA,NA,13,TGTGCCAGCAGCATCCTCCCGGGGTACGAGCAGTACTTC,CASSILPGYEQYF
TRBJ1-1,TRBV5-1,NA,NA,15,TGCGCCAGCAGCTTGAGGGCCAACATGAACACTGAAGCTTTCTTT,CASSLRANMNTEAFF
TRBJ1-6,TRBV4-3,TRBD1,NA,16,TGCGCCAGCAGCCAAGCCATACAGGGGACTAATTCACCCCTCCACTTT,CASSQAIQGTNSPLHF
TRBJ2-4,TRBV5-1,TRBD2,NA,19,TGCGCCAGCAGCCCCGGACTAGCGGGGGGGCCCGCCTTGGGAAACATTCAGTACTTC,CASSPGLAGGPALGNIQYF
TRBJ2-3,TRBV15,NA,NA,15,TGTGCCACCAGCAGATTCCGCGGAATCACAGATACGCAGTATTTT,CATSRFRGITDTQYF
TRBJ1-5,TRBV5-1,NA,NA,13,TGCGCCAGCAGCTTGGAAGCAAATCAGCCCCAGCATTTT,CASSLEANQPQHF
TRBJ2-7,TRBV2,TRBD2,once,15,TGTGCCAGCGCCCGACTAGCGGTGAGCTCCTACGAGCAGTACTTC,CASARLAVSSYEQYF
TRBJ2-1,TRBV28,NA,NA,13,TGTGCCAGCAGCCCCGGGGCTTCGTATGAGCAGTTCTTC,CASSPGASYEQFF
TRBJ1-5,TRBV7-3,NA,NA,16,TGTGCCAGCAGCTTAAAGGTGGTGACCCTCAATCAGCCCCAGCATTTT,CASSLKVVTLNQPQHF
TRBJ1-2,TRBV2,NA,NA,10,TGTGCCAGCAGCCTTTATGGCTACACCTTC,CASSLYGYTF
TRBJ2-2,TRBV7-8,NA,NA,18,TGTGCCAGCAGTTCGTACGGTGACACGCTTACGAACACCGGGGAGCTGTTTTTT,CASSSYGDTLTNTGELFF
TRBJ2-2,TRBV13,NA,NA,16,TGTGCCAGCAGCTTTTATACGGGATTAAGGACCGGGGAGCTGTTTTTT,CASSFYTGLRTGELFF
TRBJ2-5,TRBV23-1,NA,NA,16,TGCGCCAGCAGTCTTCCCGAGGAGGGGGCCCTAGTGACCCAGTACTTC,CASSLPEEGALVTQYF
TRBJ2-3,TRBV5-1,NA,NA,16,TGCGCCAGCAGCTTGGTAGGCAAGGGCAGGGCAGATACGCAGTATTTT,CASSLVGKGRADTQYF
TRBJ2-1,TRBV27,NA,NA,14,TGTGCCAGCATTTCACGGGGTGCCTACAATGAGCAGTTCTTC,CASISRGAYNEQFF
TRBJ2-7,TRBV15,TRBD1,NA,14,TGTGCCACCAGCGCCCGACAGGGGGGCTACGAGCAGTACTTC,CATSARQGGYEQYF
TRBJ1-2,TRBV13,TRBD1,NA,14,TGTGCCAGCAGCCTAGGGACAGGGCGAGGTGGCTACACCTTC,CASSLGTGRGGYTF
TRBJ1-1,TRBV29-1,TRBD1,NA,13,TGCAGCGTCGAAACAGGGGGAAACACTGAAGCTTTCTTT,CSVETGGNTEAFF
TRBJ1-3,TRBV5-1,NA,NA,13,TGCGCCAGCAGCCTCATAATCGGAGACACCATATATTTT,CASSLIIGDTIYF
TRBJ1-5,TRBV7-2,NA,NA,14,TGTGCCAGCAGCTTAACGGGCGGGGGCCAGCCCCAGCATTTT,CASSLTGGGQPQHF
TRBJ2-5,TRBV4-2,NA,NA,15,TGTGCCAGCAGCCAGAGAGGGCTAGCCCAAGAGACCCAGTACTTC,CASSQRGLAQETQYF